The 27 T cell receptor beta chains below come from one sample, sequenced in a study of blood T cells in healthy people across ages. The authors ran a second PCR of 7 to 11 cycles using a sample-barcoded 5' primer and a J-beta primer mix. TCRdb re-called the 5' RACE reads through MiXCR, storing one row per CDR3 protein. In the table there are roughly 1 million distinct CDR3 sequences, 20% to 25% of which are singletons. This same sample was also part of a study on T cells of mothers and their children.

The specimen sequenced was blood. The source is a girl aged 2-10 years in good health.

The chain carries TRBV29-1 and TRBJ1-1; 7 nucleotides align to TRBD1. The CDR3 sequence is 14 residues long. J gave up 3 bases and V 6 bases, and 10 bases lay outside the gene matches. Germline assignment: CDR1 SQVTM and CDR2 ANQGSEA. The chain's CDR3 is CSVRGLLSDTEAFF. CDR3 coding DNA: TGCAGCGTAAGGGGGCTCTTGTCGGACACTGAAGCTTTCTTT.

The chain joins TRBV2 to TRBJ2-5, with TRBD2 as a possible D gene (6 bases). The germline V gene has CDR1 SNHLY and CDR2 FYNNEI. V was pared by 7 bases and J by 1 base, with 19 bases between. The CDR3 sequence is 16 residues long. The CDR3 loop reads CASTVMRGFTQETQYF. The CDR3 DNA is TGTGCCAGCACTGTGATGCGGGGTTTTACCCAAGAGACCCAGTACTTC.

This rearrangement joins TRBV12-3 or TRBV12-4 to TRBJ2-7, with 8 bases that match TRBD2. CDR3 size: 14 residues. V shed 6 bases and J 8 bases; nucleotides not matched to a gene: 12. The CDR3 reads CASSLGRTSIKQYF. The CDR3 region has the DNA TGTGCCAGCAGCCTAGGGAGGACTAGCATAAAGCAGTACTTC.

This chain's CDR3 is CASRRDRLTEAFF. CDR3 DNA sequence: TGTGCCAGCAGGAGGGACAGGCTCACTGAAGCTTTCTTT. The chain carries TRBV6-5 and TRBJ1-1; 8 nucleotides align to TRBD1. Germline V gene data show CDR1 as MNHEY and CDR2 as SVGAGI. The CDR3 consists of 13 residues. Unmatched junction bases numbered 4, after V lost 6 bases and J lost 4 bases.

The rearrangement joins TRBV20-1 to TRBJ2-1; D ambiguous. V lost 4 bases to trimming and J lost 4 bases, with 14 bases between them. This CDR3 is 14 amino acids long. The germline CDR1 and CDR2 sequences are DFQATT and SNEGSKA (reference sequence). CDR3 loop: CSATLTLGYNEQFF. CDR3 DNA sequence: TGCAGTGCTACACTAACTTTGGGGTACAATGAGCAGTTCTTC.

The rearrangement uses TRBV7-2 and TRBJ2-5; 7 bases match TRBD2. TRBJ2-7 matches the DNA end more closely, so the J call is doubtful. Per germline, CDR1 SGHTA and CDR2 FQGNSA. The CDR3 runs 13 residues. This chain's CDR3 is CASRPSGAYEQYF. The DNA for the CDR3 is TGTGCCAGCCGGCCAAGCGGGGCCTACGAGCAGTACTTC.

This clonotype was found a few times. This chain links TRBV20-1 with TRBJ2-4; a weak D match, TRBD2 (6 bases). CDR1 and CDR2 (germline): DFQATT, SNEGSKA (reference sequence). Trimming cost V 6 bases and J 6 bases, with 15 bases left between them. The CDR3 consists of 13 residues. CDR3 sequence reads: CSALARAGNIQYF. In DNA, the CDR3 is TGCAGTGCACTAGCTAGAGCGGGAAACATTCAGTACTTC.

J is TRBJ2-5 and V is TRBV5-4, with 9 bases identical to TRBD2. Germline CDR1 SGHNT, CDR2 YYREEE (reference sequence). The CDR3 spans 16 residues. V gave up 4 bases and J gave up 4 bases; unmatched junction bases: 11. CDR3 region: CASSLLQREVGETQYF. In DNA form, the CDR3 reads TGTGCCAGCAGCCTCCTTCAGCGGGAGGTTGGAGAGACCCAGTACTTC.

This clonotype appeared a few times. This sequence joins TRBV5-6 and TRBJ2-6, with 7 bases that match TRBD2. Germline assignment: CDR1 SGHDT and CDR2 YYEEEE. The junction had 8 bases not matched to a gene; V was cut back by 1 base and J by 1 base. The CDR3 is made up of 18 amino acids. Here the CDR3 reads CASSLYSSGPSGANVLTF. In nucleotides, the CDR3 is TGTGCCAGCAGCTTGTATTCTAGCGGTCCTTCTGGGGCCAACGTCCTGACTTTC.

The chain uses TRBV20-1 and TRBJ2-1; 8 nucleotides line up with TRBD2. This CDR3 is built from 16 residues. Germline V CDR1 and CDR2: DFQATT, SNEGSKA (reference sequence). After removal of 0 bases from V and 10 bases from J, the junction contained 14 bases not matched to a gene. The CDR3 DNA sequence: TGCAGTGCTAGAGATCTCCGGACTAGCTCTTCAATCGAGCAGTTCTTC. Translation: CSARDLRTSSSIEQFF.

This chain joins TRBV20-1 and TRBJ2-5; the D is unclear. CDR3 length equals 15 residues. The V end lost 6 bases, the J end lost 5 bases, and 22 bases lay between the germline ends. Germline assignment: CDR1 DFQATT and CDR2 SNEGSKA (reference sequence). The CDR3 coding sequence is TGCAGTGCGAATTCTCCGGGCCTACCTAGGGAGACCCAGTACTTC. It encodes CSANSPGLPRETQYF.

This sequence joins TRBV12-5 and TRBJ2-2; TRBD1 is a possible D gene (6 bases). The CDR3 length is 18 residues. V was cut by 2 bases and J by 3 bases, with 19 bases left in between. Germline V lookup: CDR1 LGHNT, CDR2 FRNRAP. This chain's CDR3 is CASGLNQGRPLYTGELFF. In DNA, the CDR3 is TGTGCTAGTGGTTTGAACCAGGGGCGCCCCCTCTACACCGGGGAGCTGTTTTTT.

The table lists this clonotype with a count of one. The chain is built from TRBV19 and TRBJ2-7, with TRBD2 matching over 7 bases. Judging by the DNA end, TRBJ2-1 fits better; the J call may be wrong. The CDR3 sequence is 14 residues long. Looked up from germline, CDR1 is LNHDA and CDR2 is SQIVND (reference sequence). The CDR3 here is CASKQTSVFGEQFF. The CDR3 nucleotides read TGTGCCAGTAAGCAAACTAGCGTCTTTGGTGAGCAGTTCTTC.

This clonotype was picked up a small number of times. The chain has TRBV20-1 and TRBJ1-4; 9 bases align to TRBD1. V was clipped by 5 bases and J by 3 bases; unmatched bases: 1. The germline V gene has CDR1 DFQATT and CDR2 SNEGSKA (reference sequence). The CDR3 has 13 amino acids. CDR3: CSAWTGANEKLFF. CDR3 nucleotides: TGCAGTGCTTGGACAGGGGCTAATGAAAAACTGTTTTTT.

The chain has TRBV6-2 or TRBV6-3 and TRBJ2-7; 11 nucleotides align to TRBD2. V lost 2 bases and J lost 3; bases outside the gene matches: 9. The CDR3 covers 17 residues. The germline V gene has CDR1 MNHEY and CDR2 SVGEGT. This CDR3 reads CASSYEGQGTSGYEQYF. DNA of the CDR3: TGTGCCAGCAGTTACGAGGGACAAGGGACTAGCGGCTACGAGCAGTACTTC.

This clonotype was picked up a small number of times. The rearrangement uses TRBV4-2 and TRBJ2-7; TRBD2 might be the D (6 bases). Germline CDR1 reads LGHNA; CDR2 reads YNFKEQ. The CDR3 length is 15 residues. The V gene lost 4 bases and the J gene lost 2 bases, with 15 bases spanning the gap. In DNA form, the CDR3 reads TGTGCCAGCAGCCCTTCCGGGACTGCCACCTACGAGCAGTACTTC. Amino acid sequence: CASSPSGTATYEQYF.

V is TRBV6-5 and J is TRBJ1-1; D is ambiguous. Trimming left V 2 bases short and J 3 bases short, with 7 bases between. From germline, CDR1 is MNHEY and CDR2 SVGAGI. CDR3 length: 13 amino acids. The CDR3 region has the DNA TGTGCCAGCAGTTACGCGGCAGACACTGAAGCTTTCTTT. Translation gives CASSYAADTEAFF.

The chain combines TRBV13 with TRBJ1-3, with 7 bases aligning to TRBD1. This CDR3 has 18 residues. V was clipped by 5 bases and J by 3 bases; unmatched bases: 16. CDR1 is PRHDT and CDR2 is FYEKMQ in the germline V gene (reference sequence). In nucleotides, the CDR3 is TGTGCCAGCAGCCCAGGGGGATCGCTTTCTTTAAATGGAAACACCATATATTTT. Its translation: CASSPGGSLSLNGNTIYF.

The table lists this clonotype with a few counts. The chain links TRBV27 to TRBJ2-7; TRBD1 or TRBD2 may be the D gene (6 bases each). Deletions cut 4 bases from V and 0 bases from J, with 13 bases between. CDR1 is MNHEY and CDR2 is SMNVEV in the germline V gene (reference sequence). CDR3 length equals 15 residues. The CDR3 reads CASSSEGGLSYEQYF. DNA for the CDR3: TGTGCCAGCAGTTCAGAGGGGGGCCTCTCCTACGAGCAGTACTTC.

The chain recombines TRBV3-1 with TRBJ2-5; TRBD2 is a possible D gene (5 bases). V was shortened by 1 base and J by 5 bases, with 17 bases between the two germline ends. The CDR3 length is 16 residues. CDR1 and CDR2 from the germline V gene are LGHDT and YNNKEL (reference sequence). CDR3 DNA: TGTGCCAGCAGCCAAGGAGGGCTAGCAGGAGCCGAGACCCAGTACTTC. This encodes CASSQGGLAGAETQYF.

Concerning this clonotype: This may stem from a read error, because a much larger clone lies one nucleotide away. V gene TRBV25-1 combines with J gene TRBJ1-2; no clear D. Germline assignment: CDR1 MGHDK and CDR2 SYGVNS. This CDR3 has 10 residues. The CDR3 DNA reads TGTACCACCAGCCATGAGGGCTACACCTTC. Translated: CTTSHEGYTF.

The chain has TRBV28 and TRBJ2-1; 7 bases are a match to TRBD2. Germline loops: CDR1 MDHEN, CDR2 SYDVKM. CDR3 size: 17 residues. The J segment lost 0 bases and the V segment lost 2 bases, leaving 7 bases of the junction unmatched. The CDR3 nucleotides are TGTGCCAGCAGTTTAGAGGCGGGGGAGCCCTCCTACAATGAGCAGTTCTTC. This sequence encodes CASSLEAGEPSYNEQFF.

This clonotype was observed a few times. J is TRBJ1-2 and V is TRBV5-1; 10 nucleotides line up with TRBD1. Looked up from germline, CDR1 is SGHRS and CDR2 is YFSETQ. This CDR3 spans 15 amino acids. The junction had 12 bases not matched to a gene; V was cut back by 5 bases and J by 8 bases. CDR3 in amino acids: CASSPSGTGEFGYTF. The CDR3 DNA is TGCGCCAGCAGTCCTTCCGGGACAGGGGAGTTCGGCTACACCTTC. The variable domain in full, with the rest retrieved from reference TRBV5-1 and TRBJ1-2, is KAGVTQTPRYLIKTRGQQVTLSCSPISGHRSVSWYQQTPGQGLQFLFEYFSETQRNKGNFPGRFSGRQFSNSRSEMNVSTLELGDSALYLCASSPSGTGEFGYTFGSGTRLTVV.

The V call is TRBV7-3, the J call TRBJ2-5; 12 bases agree with TRBD2. The J call may be in error: the DNA end matches TRBJ2-1 better. CDR1 and CDR2 from the germline V gene are SGHTA and FQGTGA. The CDR3 length is 17 residues. CDR3 bases: TGTGCCAGCAGCCCACAGCCCCTAGCGGGGGGGGTCGATGAGCAGTTCTTC. Protein: CASSPQPLAGGVDEQFF.

In its sample, this clonotype was seen a few times. The chain combines TRBV6-2 or TRBV6-3 with TRBJ2-5; no reliable D call. The DNA end lines up better with TRBJ2-1; the J call may be wrong. The CDR3 has 11 amino acids. Germline CDR1 reads MNHEY; CDR2 reads SVGEGT. CDR3 sequence: CASTGPLEQFF. CDR3 in DNA: TGTGCCAGCACCGGACCACTGGAGCAGTTCTTC.

The J gene is TRBJ2-1, the V gene TRBV6-5; the match to TRBD1 covers 9 bases. CDR1 is MNHEY and CDR2 is SVGAGI in the germline V gene. The CDR3 has 14 residues. Trimming cost V 5 bases and J 5 bases; bases outside gene matches: 4. The DNA for the CDR3 is TGTGCCAGCAGTCGGACAGGGGCGGACAATGAGCAGTTCTTC. Residues: CASSRTGADNEQFF.

This chain uses TRBV24-1 with TRBJ2-3, with D possibly matching TRBD1 (6 bases). The CDR3 is made up of 13 amino acids. CDR1 and CDR2 (germline): KGHDR, SFDVKD. V lost 6 bases and J 2 bases, leaving 8 bases between the germline ends. CDR3 sequence reads: CATSRGITDTQYF. CDR3 coding DNA: TGTGCCACCAGTAGGGGGATCACAGATACGCAGTATTTT.